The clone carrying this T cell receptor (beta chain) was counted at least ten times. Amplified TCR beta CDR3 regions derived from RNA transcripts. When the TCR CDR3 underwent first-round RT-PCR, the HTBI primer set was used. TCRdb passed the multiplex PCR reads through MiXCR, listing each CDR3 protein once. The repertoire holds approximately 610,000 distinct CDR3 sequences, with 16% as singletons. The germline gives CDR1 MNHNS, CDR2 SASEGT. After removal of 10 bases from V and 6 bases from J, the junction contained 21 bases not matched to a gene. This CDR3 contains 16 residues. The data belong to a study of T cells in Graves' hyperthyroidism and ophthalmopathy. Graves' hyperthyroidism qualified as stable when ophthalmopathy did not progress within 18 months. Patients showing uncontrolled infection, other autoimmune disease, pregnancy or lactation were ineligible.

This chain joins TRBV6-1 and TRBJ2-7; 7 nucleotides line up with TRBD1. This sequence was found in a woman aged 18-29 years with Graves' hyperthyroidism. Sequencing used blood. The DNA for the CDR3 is TGTGCCAAACCGAACAGTGGGAAAGGGGGCAGGGGCGAGCAGTACTTC. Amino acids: CAKPNSGKGGRGEQYF.